This is a list of T cell receptor beta chains from one sample in a study of blood T cells in healthy people across ages. TCRdb reprocessed the 5' RACE reads via MiXCR and lists one record per CDR3 protein. The profile shows fewer than 950,000 distinct CDR3 sequences, 53% of them singletons. The sample comprised blood. Receptor source: a man of 80 years or more in good health. The CDR3 runs from the conserved cysteine through the conserved F or W. D genes are given only for firm matches. Size is stated for part of the rows, as once, few or many counts, or as a class when the clone is expanded.

j_gene | d_gene | abundance | v_gene | CDR3nt | CDR3aa
TRBJ2-3 | . | . | TRBV6-2/TRBV6-3 | TGTGCCAGCAGTTACTCGAGCAGGCGGTACGCGTATTTT | CASSYSSRRYAYF
TRBJ1-2 | . | . | TRBV7-9 | TGTGCCAGCAGCTTAGCGACTGCAGGGCGTTCTAACTATGGCTACACCTTC | CASSLATAGRSNYGYTF
TRBJ2-5 | . | few | TRBV5-1 | TGCGCCAGCAGCTTGGGGACTCCCCAAGAGACCCAGTACTTC | CASSLGTPQETQYF
TRBJ2-7 | . | . | TRBV10-3 | TGTGCCATCAGTGACCCGGACTATGGCTCCTACGAGCAGTACTTC | CAISDPDYGSYEQYF
TRBJ2-3 | . | few | TRBV7-2 | TGTGCCAGCAGCGGCCCGGGACGAGCGGATGGAAGATACGCGTATTTT | CASSGPGRADGRYAYF
TRBJ2-7 | TRBD2 | . | TRBV7-3 | TGTGCCAGCGTCCCTCGGGGGTTCGGACTAGCGGGAGGGCCCTCCTACGAGCAGTACTTC | CASVPRGFGLAGGPSYEQYF
TRBJ1-5 | . | . | TRBV15 | TGTGCCACCAGCACCGGAATGGGGGTAGTGAAGAGCAATCAGCCCCAGCATTTT | CATSTGMGVVKSNQPQHF
TRBJ2-3 | TRBD2 | . | TRBV7-9 | TGTGCCAGCAGCCTATGGGTCACTAGCGGGACGGATACGCAGTATTTT | CASSLWVTSGTDTQYF
TRBJ2-7 | . | . | TRBV4-2 | TGTGCCAGCAGCCAAGAACAAGGCCCGTACAATGAGCAGTACTTC | CASSQEQGPYNEQYF
TRBJ2-1 | TRBD2 | few | TRBV10-3 | TGTGCCATCAGTGTAACTAGCGGAGACTACAATGAGCAGTTCTTC | CAISVTSGDYNEQFF
TRBJ2-5 | TRBD1 | few | TRBV10-3 | TGTGCCATCAGTGAGGGGACAGGGGGCCCACACAAAGAGACCCAGTACTTC | CAISEGTGGPHKETQYF
TRBJ2-1 | TRBD2 | . | TRBV5-5 | TGTGCCAGCAGCCCTAGCGGGAGGGCCAGGGATGAGCAGTTCTTC | CASSPSGRARDEQFF
TRBJ2-3 | TRBD1 | . | TRBV7-8 | TGTGCCAGCAGCGAACAACAGGGGGCGAGCAGATACGCGTATTTT | CASSEQQGASRYAYF
TRBJ1-1 | . | . | TRBV29-1 | TGCAGCGCTATCCTTACACGAAGCACTGAAGCTTTCTTT | CSAILTRSTEAFF